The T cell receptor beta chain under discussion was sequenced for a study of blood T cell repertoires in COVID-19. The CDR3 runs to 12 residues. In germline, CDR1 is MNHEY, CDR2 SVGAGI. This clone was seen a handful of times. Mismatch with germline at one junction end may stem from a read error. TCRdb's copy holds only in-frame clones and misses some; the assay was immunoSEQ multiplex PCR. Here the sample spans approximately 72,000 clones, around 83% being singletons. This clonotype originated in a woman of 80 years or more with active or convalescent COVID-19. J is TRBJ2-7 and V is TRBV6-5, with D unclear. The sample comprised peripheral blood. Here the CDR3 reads CASSDSFYEQYF. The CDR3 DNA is TGTGCCAGCAGTGACTCCTTCTACGAGCAGTACTTC.